These 20 T cell receptor beta chains were sequenced from one sample in a study of blood T cells in healthy people across ages. Then a second PCR, running roughly 7 to 11 cycles, was carried out with a sample-barcoded 5' primer and a J-beta primer mix. TCRdb re-called the 5' RACE reads with MiXCR, one entry per CDR3 protein. The sample contains approximately 1.5 million distinct CDR3 sequences, about 35% of which appear only once. Material: blood. The source of these receptors is a woman aged 30 to 39 in good health.

This clonotype was seen a few times. The V call is TRBV20-1, the J call TRBJ1-1; D perhaps matches TRBD1 (5 bases). The CDR3 extends over 14 amino acids. The germline CDR1 and CDR2 sequences are DFQATT and SNEGSKA (reference sequence). V was trimmed by 6 bases and J by 1 base, leaving 15 bases between them. CDR3 nucleotides: TGCAGTGCCTGGACTATCGGGACGAACACTGAAGCTTTCTTT. Its protein product is CSAWTIGTNTEAFF.

The chain combines TRBV20-1 with TRBJ1-5; D is uncertain. Trimming pared 1 base from V and 0 bases from J, leaving 10 bases between. The CDR3 contains 15 residues. Germline V gene lookup returns CDR1 DFQATT and CDR2 SNEGSKA (reference sequence). The CDR3 sequence: CSARGGPFSNQPQHF. The DNA of the CDR3 is TGCAGTGCTAGAGGAGGTCCCTTTAGCAATCAGCCCCAGCATTTT.

The V call is TRBV2, the J call TRBJ2-2, with D uncertain. Germline assignment: CDR1 SNHLY and CDR2 FYNNEI. Trimming took off 3 bases at V and 9 bases at J, with 11 bases between the two ends. The CDR3 extends over 13 amino acids. The CDR3 DNA sequence: TGTGCCAGCAGTGACGAGGCAGTACGGGAGCTGTTTTTT. Its protein is CASSDEAVRELFF. The full variable domain, rest sourced from reference TRBV2 and TRBJ2-2, is EPEVTQTPSHQVTQMGQEVILRCVPISNHLYFYWYRQILGQKVEFLVSFYNNEISEKSEIFDDQFSVERPDGSNFTLKIRSTKLEDSAMYFCASSDEAVRELFFGEGSRLTVL.

This chain joins TRBV20-1 and TRBJ2-3; D is undetermined. Germline assignment: CDR1 DFQATT and CDR2 SNEGSKA (reference sequence). Trimming cost V 0 bases and J 1 base, with 11 bases left between them. The CDR3 contains 15 residues. The DNA for the CDR3 is TGCAGTGCTAGAGATTATGGGGTGGGCACAGATACGCAGTATTTT. Protein: CSARDYGVGTDTQYF.

A single count supports this clonotype. This chain joins TRBV7-9 and TRBJ1-1, with 9 bases lining up with TRBD1. From germline, CDR1 is SEHNR and CDR2 FQNEAQ (reference sequence). V trimming: 4 bases; J trimming: 2 bases; junction bases outside the gene matches: 8. This CDR3 is built from 16 residues. The CDR3 region has the DNA TGTGCCAGCAGCTCCAACGGACAGGGGCGAAACACTGAAGCTTTCTTT. Residues: CASSSNGQGRNTEAFF.

To note about this clonotype: A read error may be the cause here, since a much bigger clone is one base away. The chain has TRBV3-1 and TRBJ1-1, with a possible D match to TRBD1 (5 bases). This CDR3 region has 13 residues. Per the germline V gene, CDR1 is LGHDT and CDR2 is YNNKEL (reference sequence). The CDR3 protein is CAGSSQGRTEAFF. CDR3 bases: TGTGCCGGCAGCTCCCAGGGCCGGACTGAAGCTTTCTTT.

This clonotype came up a few times. This rearrangement joins TRBV20-1 to TRBJ2-3; 9 nucleotides agree with TRBD1. Trimming cost V 0 bases and J 2 bases; bases outside gene matches: 6. In germline, CDR1 is DFQATT, CDR2 SNEGSKA (reference sequence). This CDR3 comprises 16 residues. This CDR3 is CSARDRDRVDTDTQYF. CDR3 nucleotides: TGCAGTGCTAGAGACCGGGACAGGGTGGACACAGATACGCAGTATTTT.

This clonotype was picked up a small number of times. This chain connects TRBV12-3 or TRBV12-4 to TRBJ2-2, with 10 bases identical to TRBD1. Unmatched junction bases numbered 6, after V lost 6 bases and J lost 8 bases. This CDR3 region has 14 residues. The chain's CDR3 is CASSLDRGLGELFF. DNA for the CDR3: TGTGCCAGCAGCCTGGACAGGGGGTTGGGGGAGCTGTTTTTT.

CDR3 sequence (DNA): TGTGCCAGCAGCCAGGGACAGGCCGACTACGAGCAGTACTTC. Translated: CASSQGQADYEQYF. V is TRBV5-6 and J is TRBJ2-7, with 8 bases lining up with TRBD1. This CDR3 comprises 14 residues. Germline CDR1 is SGHDT and CDR2 is YYEEEE. J lost 3 bases, V lost 4 bases, and 6 bases had no gene match.

This clonotype was detected ten times or more. The chain employs TRBV29-1 and TRBJ2-3; 8 nucleotides agree with TRBD2. With V trimmed by 1 base and J by 0 bases, 6 bases remained unmatched. Germline V gene data show CDR1 as SQVTM and CDR2 as ANQGSEA. CDR3 length equals 16 residues. CDR3 coding DNA: TGCAGCGTTGAAGGGACTAGCAGCACTAGCACAGATACGCAGTATTTT. It translates to CSVEGTSSTSTDTQYF.

Regarding this clonotype: A junction end diverges from the germline sequence, so it may reflect a read error. The genes are TRBV7-8 and TRBJ1-2; possible D gene TRBD1, 6 bases. CDR1 is SGHVS, CDR2 FQNEAQ, per germline. CDR3 length equals 12 residues. The CDR3 DNA reads TGTACCAGCAGCTTCAACAGGGATGGCTACACCTTC. This sequence encodes CTSSFNRDGYTF.

A few counts support this clonotype. The chain couples TRBV7-2 to TRBJ2-3; TRBD2 matches 8 bases. The CDR3 consists of 17 residues. Unmatched junction bases numbered 10, after V lost 4 bases and J lost 1 base. CDR1 and CDR2 (germline): SGHTA, FQGNSA. CDR3 DNA: TGTGCCAGCAGCTGGGGGGTGGGAGCGGGGGGCACAGATACGCAGTATTTT. Its protein is CASSWGVGAGGTDTQYF.

This clonotype has only a few counts. J is TRBJ2-5 and V is TRBV21-1; the table's D call of TRBD1 was not tested on the DNA. TRBV21-1 is flagged as a pseudogene. The length of the CDR3 is 11 residues. The CDR3 is CARARAETQYF. CDR3 in DNA: TGTGCCAGGGCCAGGGCAGAGACCCAGTACTTC.

The V and J genes are TRBV9 and TRBJ2-3; D may be TRBD1 (5 bases). Germline lookup yields CDR1 SGDLS and CDR2 YYNGEE. This CDR3 region has 15 residues. Trimming shortened V by 2 bases and J by 1 base, and 11 bases separated the two germline ends. In DNA form, the CDR3 reads TGTGCCAGCAGCGTGGCAGGGCACGGCACAGATACGCAGTATTTT. Residues: CASSVAGHGTDTQYF.

As for this clonotype: A read error may be the cause here, since a much bigger clone is one base away. The chain links TRBV20-1 to TRBJ2-5; possible D gene TRBD2, 6 bases. The DNA end is a closer match to TRBJ2-7, so the J assignment may be wrong. In germline, CDR1 is DFQATT, CDR2 SNEGSKA (reference sequence). This CDR3 has 12 amino acids. This chain's CDR3 is CNAIQGGYEQYF. The CDR3 region has the DNA TGCAATGCTATTCAGGGAGGATACGAGCAGTACTTC.

The genes are TRBV6-5 and TRBJ2-1; D unclear. Germline CDR1 MNHEY, CDR2 SVGAGI. Trimming stripped 4 bases from V and 8 bases from J, with 9 bases between. This CDR3 is 12 amino acids long. CDR3: CASSSNGDEQFF. The DNA of the CDR3 is TGTGCCAGCAGTTCAAATGGGGATGAGCAGTTCTTC.

The V gene is TRBV30, the J gene TRBJ2-5, with 7 bases matching TRBD1. Trimming removed 5 bases from V and 2 bases from J; junction bases left unmatched: 5. The CDR3 totals 13 residues. Germline values: CDR1 GTSNPN, CDR2 SVGIG (reference sequence). CDR3 loop: CAWDSGQQETQYF. DNA for the CDR3: TGTGCCTGGGACTCGGGACAGCAAGAGACCCAGTACTTC.

The V call is TRBV20-1, the J call TRBJ2-1, with TRBD1 matching 10 bases. Germline values: CDR1 DFQATT, CDR2 SNEGSKA (reference sequence). Trimming cost V 3 bases and J 2 bases; bases outside gene matches: 7. The CDR3 consists of 16 residues. In DNA, the CDR3 is TGCAGTGCTAGGGGAGGGACAGGGGCCCCCTACAATGAGCAGTTCTTC. Its protein is CSARGGTGAPYNEQFF.

The rearrangement links TRBV6-1 to TRBJ1-1, with D maybe TRBD1 (5 bases). The germline gives CDR1 MNHNS, CDR2 SASEGT. This CDR3 comprises 13 residues. Trimming shortened V by 6 bases and J by 10 bases, and 18 bases separated the two germline ends. This CDR3 is CASRSFRDVGAFF. The CDR3, as DNA: TGTGCCAGCAGGTCTTTCCGGGACGTAGGAGCTTTCTTT.

This clonotype was found a few times. V gene TRBV20-1 combines with J gene TRBJ2-7, with 11 bases identical to TRBD1. This CDR3 comprises 14 residues. Germline V gene lookup returns CDR1 DFQATT and CDR2 SNEGSKA (reference sequence). The trim removed 6 bases at V and 2 bases at J, leaving 6 bases unmatched. CDR3 DNA: TGCAGTGCGGCCGGGACAGGGGGACCCTACGAGCAGTACTTC. Its protein product is CSAAGTGGPYEQYF.